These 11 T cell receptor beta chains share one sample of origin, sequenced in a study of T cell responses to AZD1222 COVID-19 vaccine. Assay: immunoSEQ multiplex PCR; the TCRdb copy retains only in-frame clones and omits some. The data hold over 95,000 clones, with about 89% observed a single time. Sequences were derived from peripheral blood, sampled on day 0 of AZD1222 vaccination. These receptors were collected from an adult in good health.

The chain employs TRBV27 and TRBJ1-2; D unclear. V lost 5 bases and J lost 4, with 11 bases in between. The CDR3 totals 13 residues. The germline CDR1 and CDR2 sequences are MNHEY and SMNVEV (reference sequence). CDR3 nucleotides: TGTGCCAGCAGTCCGAGGTCCCTCTATGGCTACACCTTC. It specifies CASSPRSLYGYTF.

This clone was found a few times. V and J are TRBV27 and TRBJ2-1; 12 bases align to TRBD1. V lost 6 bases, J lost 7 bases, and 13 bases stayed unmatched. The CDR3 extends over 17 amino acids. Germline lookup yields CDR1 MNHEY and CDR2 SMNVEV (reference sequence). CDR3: CASSPNAGTGGWNEQFF. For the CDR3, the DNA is TGTGCCAGCAGCCCGAATGCCGGGACAGGGGGCTGGAATGAGCAGTTCTTC.

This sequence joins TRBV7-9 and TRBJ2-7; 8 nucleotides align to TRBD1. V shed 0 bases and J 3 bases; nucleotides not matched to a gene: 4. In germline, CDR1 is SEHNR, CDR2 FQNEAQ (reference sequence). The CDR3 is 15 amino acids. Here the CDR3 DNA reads TGTGCCAGCAGCTTAGCGCAGGGGGCTTTCTACGAGCAGTACTTC. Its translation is CASSLAQGAFYEQYF.

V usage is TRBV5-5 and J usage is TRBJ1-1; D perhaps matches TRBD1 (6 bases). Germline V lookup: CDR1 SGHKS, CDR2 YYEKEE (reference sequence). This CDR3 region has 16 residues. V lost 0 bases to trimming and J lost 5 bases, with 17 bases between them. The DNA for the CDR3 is TGTGCCAGCAGCTTGGGAGTTGGAGGGGGAGGGACTGAAGCTTTCTTT. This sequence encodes CASSLGVGGGGTEAFF.

CDR3 sequence (DNA): TGTGCCAGCAGTACAGCGGGGGCCCAAGAGACCCAGTACTTC. This translates into CASSTAGAQETQYF. The chain is built from TRBV28 and TRBJ2-5; TRBD2 aligns across 8 bases. With 5 bases clipped from V and 1 base from J, the junction kept 3 bases outside the gene matches. The CDR3 is 14 amino acids. Germline lookup yields CDR1 MDHEN and CDR2 SYDVKM. Drawing the rest from reference TRBV28 and TRBJ2-5, the complete variable domain is DVKVTQSSRYLVKRTGEKVFLECVQDMDHENMFWYRQDPGLGLRLIYFSYDVKMKEKGDIPEGYSVSREKKERFSLILESASTNQTSMYLCASSTAGAQETQYFGPGTRLLVL.

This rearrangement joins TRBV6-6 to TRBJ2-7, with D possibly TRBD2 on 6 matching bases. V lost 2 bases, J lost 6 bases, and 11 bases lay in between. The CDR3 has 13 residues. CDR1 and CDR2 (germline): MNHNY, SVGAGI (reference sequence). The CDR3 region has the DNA TGTGCCAGCAGTTACACGGGAGTAAGCGAGCAGTACTTC. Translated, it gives CASSYTGVSEQYF.

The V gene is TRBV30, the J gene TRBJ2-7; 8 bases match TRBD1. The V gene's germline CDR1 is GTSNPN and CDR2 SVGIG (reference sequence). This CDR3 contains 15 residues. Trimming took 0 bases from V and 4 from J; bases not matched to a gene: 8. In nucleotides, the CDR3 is TGTGCCTGGAGTGTACGGACAGGGTGGGAGTACGAGCAGTACTTC. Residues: CAWSVRTGWEYEQYF.

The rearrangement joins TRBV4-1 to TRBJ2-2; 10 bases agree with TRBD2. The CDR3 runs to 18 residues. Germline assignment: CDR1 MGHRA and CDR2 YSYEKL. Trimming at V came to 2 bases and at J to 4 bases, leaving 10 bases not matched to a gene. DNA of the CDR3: TGCGCCAGCAGCCAATCCTCTAGCGGGGGAGCGGGCACCGGGGAGCTGTTTTTT. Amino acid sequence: CASSQSSSGGAGTGELFF.

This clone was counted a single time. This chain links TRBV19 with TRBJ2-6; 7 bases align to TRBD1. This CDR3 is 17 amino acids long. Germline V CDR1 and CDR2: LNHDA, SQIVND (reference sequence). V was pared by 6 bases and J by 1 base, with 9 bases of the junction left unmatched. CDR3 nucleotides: TGTGCCAGTAGGGGGGACAGACTCATTTCTGGGGCCAACGTCCTGACTTTC. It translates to CASRGDRLISGANVLTF.

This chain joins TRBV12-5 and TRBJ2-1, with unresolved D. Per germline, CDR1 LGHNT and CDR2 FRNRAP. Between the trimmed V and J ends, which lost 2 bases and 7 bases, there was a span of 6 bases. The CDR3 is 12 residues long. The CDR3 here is CASGLLANEQFF. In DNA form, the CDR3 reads TGTGCTAGTGGTTTGTTAGCAAATGAGCAGTTCTTC.

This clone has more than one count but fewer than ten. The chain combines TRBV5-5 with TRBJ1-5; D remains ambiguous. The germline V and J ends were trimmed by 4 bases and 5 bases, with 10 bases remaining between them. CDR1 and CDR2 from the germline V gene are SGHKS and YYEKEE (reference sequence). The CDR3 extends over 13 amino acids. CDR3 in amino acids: CASSPSLYQPQHF. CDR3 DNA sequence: TGTGCCAGCAGCCCGTCTCTATATCAGCCCCAGCATTTT.